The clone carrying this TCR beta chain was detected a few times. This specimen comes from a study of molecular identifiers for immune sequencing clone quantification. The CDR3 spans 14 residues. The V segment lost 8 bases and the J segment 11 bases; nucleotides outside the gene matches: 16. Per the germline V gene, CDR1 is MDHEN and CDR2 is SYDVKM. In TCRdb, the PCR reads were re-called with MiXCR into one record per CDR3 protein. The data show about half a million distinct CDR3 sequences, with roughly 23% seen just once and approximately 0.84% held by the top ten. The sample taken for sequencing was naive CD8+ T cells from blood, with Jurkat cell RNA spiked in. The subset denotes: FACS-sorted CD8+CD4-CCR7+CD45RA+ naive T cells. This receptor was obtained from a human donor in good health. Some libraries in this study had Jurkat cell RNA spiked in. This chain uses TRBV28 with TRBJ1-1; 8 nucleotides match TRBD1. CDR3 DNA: TGTGCCAGCGGGCACGGGAGCCCAGGGGGCAGTGCTTTCTTT. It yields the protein CASGHGSPGGSAFF.